This T cell receptor (beta chain) originates from a study of T cells after yellow fever vaccination. This CDR3 region has 13 residues. With V trimmed by 3 bases and J by 5 bases, 7 bases remained unmatched. Germline V lookup: CDR1 SQVTM, CDR2 ANQGSEA. A 5'RACE template-switching step, the method used to make TCR cDNA, added a universal primer site and UMIs. TCRdb itself ran the 5' RACE reads through MiXCR, one entry per CDR3 protein. This sample carries hundreds of thousands of distinct CDR3 sequences, 10% to 15% of them seen once, and the ten largest clones take about 15%. General study points: After the booster, 96% of CD4 and roughly nine tenths of CD8 primary-response clones were re-detected.

Regarding this clonotype: Its antigen is still unknown.

Sequenced material: PBMCs, taken on the day of the yellow fever booster vaccination. This sequence was found in a man aged 30 to 39 who received the YFV17D yellow fever vaccine. The chain joins TRBV29-1 to TRBJ2-7; 7 bases are shared with TRBD1. CDR3 nucleotide sequence: TGCAGCGTTGACCCAGGGCAGGGGGACGAGCAGTACTTC. Its protein is CSVDPGQGDEQYF.